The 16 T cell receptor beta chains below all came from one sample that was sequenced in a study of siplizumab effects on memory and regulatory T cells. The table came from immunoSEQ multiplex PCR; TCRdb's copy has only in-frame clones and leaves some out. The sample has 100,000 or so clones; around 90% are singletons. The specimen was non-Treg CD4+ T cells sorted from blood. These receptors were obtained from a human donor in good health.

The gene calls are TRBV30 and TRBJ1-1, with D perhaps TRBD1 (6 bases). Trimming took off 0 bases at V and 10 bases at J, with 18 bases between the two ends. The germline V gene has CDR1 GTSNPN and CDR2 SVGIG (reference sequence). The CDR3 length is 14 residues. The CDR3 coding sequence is TGTGCCTGGAGTGTAATTTTGGTCGCGGGGGCAGCTTTCTTT. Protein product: CAWSVILVAGAAFF.

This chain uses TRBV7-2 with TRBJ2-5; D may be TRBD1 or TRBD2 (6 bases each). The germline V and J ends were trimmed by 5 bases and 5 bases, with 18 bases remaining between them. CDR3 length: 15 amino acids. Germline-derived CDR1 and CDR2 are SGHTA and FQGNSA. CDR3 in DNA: TGTGCCAGCAGCCGTAGGTGGGGGGCTGAGGAGACCCAGTACTTC. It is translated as CASSRRWGAEETQYF.

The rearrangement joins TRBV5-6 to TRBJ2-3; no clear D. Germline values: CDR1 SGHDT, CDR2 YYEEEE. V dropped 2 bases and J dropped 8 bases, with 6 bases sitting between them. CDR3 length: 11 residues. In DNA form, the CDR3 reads TGTGCCAGCAGCTTAGATGGTACGCAGTATTTT. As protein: CASSLDGTQYF.

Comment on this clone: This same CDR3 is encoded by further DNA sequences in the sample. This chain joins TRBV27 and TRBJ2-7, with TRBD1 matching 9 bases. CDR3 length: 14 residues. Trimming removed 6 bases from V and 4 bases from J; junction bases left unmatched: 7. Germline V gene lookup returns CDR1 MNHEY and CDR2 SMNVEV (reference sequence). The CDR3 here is CASSFRGQGYEQYF. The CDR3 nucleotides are TGTGCCAGCAGCTTCCGAGGACAGGGGTACGAGCAGTACTTC.

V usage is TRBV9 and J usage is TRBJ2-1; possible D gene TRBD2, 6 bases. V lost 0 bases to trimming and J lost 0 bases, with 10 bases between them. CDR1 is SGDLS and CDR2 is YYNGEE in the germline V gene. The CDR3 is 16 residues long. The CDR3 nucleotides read TGTGCCAGCAGCGTAGCGGGAGCGACCTCCTACAATGAGCAGTTCTTC. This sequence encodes CASSVAGATSYNEQFF.

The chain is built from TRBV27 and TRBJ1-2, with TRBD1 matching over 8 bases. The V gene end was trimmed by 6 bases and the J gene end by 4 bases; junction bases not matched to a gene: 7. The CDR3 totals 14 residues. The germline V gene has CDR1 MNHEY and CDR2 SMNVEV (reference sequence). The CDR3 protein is CASSPNRGAYGYTF. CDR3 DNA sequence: TGTGCCAGCAGCCCCAACAGGGGGGCCTATGGCTACACCTTC.

CDR3 nucleotides: TGCGCCAGCAGCCGGACTAGCGGGAGCTCCTACGAGCAGTACTTC. This sequence encodes CASSRTSGSSYEQYF. This chain uses TRBV5-1 with TRBJ2-7, with 13 bases fitting TRBD2. The CDR3 extends over 15 amino acids. Unmatched junction bases numbered 1, after V lost 4 bases and J lost 0 bases. Germline CDR1 is SGHRS and CDR2 is YFSETQ.

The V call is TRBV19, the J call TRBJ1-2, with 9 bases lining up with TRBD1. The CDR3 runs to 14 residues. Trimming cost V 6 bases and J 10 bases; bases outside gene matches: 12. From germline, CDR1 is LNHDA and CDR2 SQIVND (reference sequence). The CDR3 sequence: CASRTPGQGFTYTF. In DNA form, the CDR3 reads TGTGCCAGTAGAACTCCGGGACAGGGTTTTACCTACACCTTC.

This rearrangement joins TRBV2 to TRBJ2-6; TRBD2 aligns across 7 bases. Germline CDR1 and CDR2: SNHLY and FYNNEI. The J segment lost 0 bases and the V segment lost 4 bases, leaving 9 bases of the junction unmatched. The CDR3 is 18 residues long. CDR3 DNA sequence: TGTGCCAGCAGTGCTATGGGACTACTAGTCTCTGGGGCCAACGTCCTGACTTTC. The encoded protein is CASSAMGLLVSGANVLTF.

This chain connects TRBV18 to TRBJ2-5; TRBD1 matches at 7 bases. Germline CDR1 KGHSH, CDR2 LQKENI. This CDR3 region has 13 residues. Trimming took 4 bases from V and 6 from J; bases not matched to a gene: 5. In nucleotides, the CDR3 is TGTGCCAGCTCACAAACAGGGGAGCAGACCCAGTACTTC. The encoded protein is CASSQTGEQTQYF.

The CDR3 DNA reads as TGTGCCAGCAGCGGGACAGGGTCTGGCTACACCTTC. This sequence encodes CASSGTGSGYTF. The chain recombines TRBV5-6 with TRBJ1-2, with 9 positions matching TRBD1. The CDR3 runs 12 residues. Germline CDR1 and CDR2: SGHDT and YYEEEE. V shed 4 bases, J shed 7 bases, and the junction held 2 bases outside the gene matches. Looking up the rest from reference TRBV5-6 and TRBJ1-2 gives the full variable domain: DAGVTQSPTHLIKTRGQQVTLRCSPKSGHDTVSWYQQALGQGPQFIFQYYEEEERQRGNFPDRFSGHQFPNYSSELNVNALLLGDSALYLCASSGTGSGYTFGSGTRLTVV.

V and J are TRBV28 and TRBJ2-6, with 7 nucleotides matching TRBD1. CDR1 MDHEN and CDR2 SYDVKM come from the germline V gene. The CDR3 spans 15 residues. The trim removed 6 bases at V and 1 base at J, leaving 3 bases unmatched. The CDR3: CASSKTGSGANVLTF. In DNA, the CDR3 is TGTGCCAGCAGCAAGACAGGGTCTGGGGCCAACGTCCTGACTTTC.

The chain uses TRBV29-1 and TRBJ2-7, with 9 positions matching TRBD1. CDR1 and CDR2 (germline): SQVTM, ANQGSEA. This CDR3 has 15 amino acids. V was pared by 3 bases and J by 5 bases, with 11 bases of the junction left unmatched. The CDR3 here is CSVDAPGQGLNEQYF. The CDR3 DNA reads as TGCAGCGTTGATGCTCCGGGACAGGGACTAAACGAGCAGTACTTC.

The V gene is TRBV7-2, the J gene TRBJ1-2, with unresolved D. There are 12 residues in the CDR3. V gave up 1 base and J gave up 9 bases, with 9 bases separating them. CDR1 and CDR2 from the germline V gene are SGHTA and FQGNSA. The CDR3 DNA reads TGTGCCAGCAGCTTAGAGGTTGGGAGCTACACCTTC. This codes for CASSLEVGSYTF.

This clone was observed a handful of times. The CDR3 sequence is CASSRIGLYPGYTF. As DNA, the CDR3 is TGTGCCAGCAGCCGTATCGGGTTATACCCCGGCTACACCTTC. J is TRBJ1-2 and V is TRBV7-9; D not certain. This CDR3 comprises 14 residues. The germline gives CDR1 SEHNR, CDR2 FQNEAQ (reference sequence). V lost 5 bases, J lost 8 bases, and 18 bases lay in between.

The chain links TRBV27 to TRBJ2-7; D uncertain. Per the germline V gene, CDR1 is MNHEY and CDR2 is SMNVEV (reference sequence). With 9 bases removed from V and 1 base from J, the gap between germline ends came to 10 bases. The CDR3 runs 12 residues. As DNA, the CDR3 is TGTGCCAGTTCCGGACGGTCCTACGAGCAGTACTTC. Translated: CASSGRSYEQYF.